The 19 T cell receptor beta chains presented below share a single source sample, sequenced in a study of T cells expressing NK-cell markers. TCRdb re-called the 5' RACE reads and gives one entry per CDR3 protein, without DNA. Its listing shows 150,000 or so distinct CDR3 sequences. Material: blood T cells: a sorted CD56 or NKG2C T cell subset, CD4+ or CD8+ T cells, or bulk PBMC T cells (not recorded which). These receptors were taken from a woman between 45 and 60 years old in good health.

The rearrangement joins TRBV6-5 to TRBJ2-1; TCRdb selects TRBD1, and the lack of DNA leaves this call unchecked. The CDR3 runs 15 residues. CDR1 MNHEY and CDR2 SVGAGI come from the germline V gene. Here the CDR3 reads CASSDHPPARDEQFF.

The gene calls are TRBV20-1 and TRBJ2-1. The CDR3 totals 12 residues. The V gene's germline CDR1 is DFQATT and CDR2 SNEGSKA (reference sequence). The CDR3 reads CSARLRKNEQFF.

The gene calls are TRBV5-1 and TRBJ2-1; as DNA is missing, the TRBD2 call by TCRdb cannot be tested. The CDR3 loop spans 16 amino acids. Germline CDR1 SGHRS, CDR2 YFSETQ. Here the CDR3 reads CASSFGRSGPEGEQFF.

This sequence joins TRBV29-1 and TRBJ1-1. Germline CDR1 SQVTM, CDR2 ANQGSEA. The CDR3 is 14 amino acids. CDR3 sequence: CSVDQVWGNPEAFF.

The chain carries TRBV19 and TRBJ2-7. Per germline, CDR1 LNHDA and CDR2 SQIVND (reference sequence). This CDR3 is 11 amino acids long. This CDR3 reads CASSIESEQYF.

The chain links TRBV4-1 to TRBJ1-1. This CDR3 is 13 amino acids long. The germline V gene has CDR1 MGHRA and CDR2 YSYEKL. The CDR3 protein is CASSQAQNTEAFF.

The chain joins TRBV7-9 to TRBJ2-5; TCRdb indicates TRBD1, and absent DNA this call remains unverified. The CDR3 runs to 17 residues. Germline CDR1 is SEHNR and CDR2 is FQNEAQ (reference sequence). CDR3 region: CASSPSPDRAVRETQYF.

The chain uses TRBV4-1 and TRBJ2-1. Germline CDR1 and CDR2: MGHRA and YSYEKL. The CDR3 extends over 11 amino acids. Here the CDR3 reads CASSHTTEQFF.

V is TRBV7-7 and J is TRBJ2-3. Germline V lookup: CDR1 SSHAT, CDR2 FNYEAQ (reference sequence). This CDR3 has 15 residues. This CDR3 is CASSHSFGVTDTQYF.

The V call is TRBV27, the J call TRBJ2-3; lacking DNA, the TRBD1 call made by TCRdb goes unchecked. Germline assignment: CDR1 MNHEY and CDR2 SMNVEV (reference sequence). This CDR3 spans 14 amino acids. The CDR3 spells CASSLSPGQDTQYF.

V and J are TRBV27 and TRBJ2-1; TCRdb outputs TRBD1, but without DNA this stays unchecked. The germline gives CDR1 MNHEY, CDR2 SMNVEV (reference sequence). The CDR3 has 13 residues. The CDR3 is CASSLGATNEQFF.

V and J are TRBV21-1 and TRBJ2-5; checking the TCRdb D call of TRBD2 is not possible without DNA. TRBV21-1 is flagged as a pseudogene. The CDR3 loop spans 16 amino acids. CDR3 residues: CASSRGLAGGQETQYF.

The CDR3 sequence: CASSLQGAHAGELFF. The genes are TRBV12-3 or TRBV12-4 and TRBJ2-2; TCRdb reports TRBD1, a call that lacks DNA to check it against. This CDR3 is built from 15 residues.

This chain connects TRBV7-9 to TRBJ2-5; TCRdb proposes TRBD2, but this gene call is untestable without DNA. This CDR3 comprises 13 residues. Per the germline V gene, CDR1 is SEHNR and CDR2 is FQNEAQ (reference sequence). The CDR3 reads CASTILLKETQYF.

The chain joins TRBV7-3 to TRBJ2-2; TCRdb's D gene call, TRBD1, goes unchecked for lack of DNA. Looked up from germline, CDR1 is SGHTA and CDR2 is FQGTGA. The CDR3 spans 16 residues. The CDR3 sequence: CASSLMGGGNTGELFF.

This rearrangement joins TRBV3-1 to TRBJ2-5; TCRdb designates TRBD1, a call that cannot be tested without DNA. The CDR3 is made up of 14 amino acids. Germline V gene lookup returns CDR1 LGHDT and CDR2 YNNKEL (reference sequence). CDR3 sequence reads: CASSYGTGGETQYF.

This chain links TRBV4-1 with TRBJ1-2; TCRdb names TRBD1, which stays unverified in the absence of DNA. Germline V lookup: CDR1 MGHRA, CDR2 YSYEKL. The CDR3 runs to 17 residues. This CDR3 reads CASSDHRRQGPNYGYTF.

CDR3 region: CDSSLGQGGTGELFF. The chain joins TRBV4-1 to TRBJ2-2; TCRdb indicates TRBD1, and absent DNA this call remains unverified. This CDR3 has 15 amino acids. The germline gives CDR1 MGHRA, CDR2 YSYEKL.

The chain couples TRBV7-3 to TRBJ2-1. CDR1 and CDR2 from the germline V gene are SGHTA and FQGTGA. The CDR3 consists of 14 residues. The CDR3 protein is CASTLWSSYNEQFF.